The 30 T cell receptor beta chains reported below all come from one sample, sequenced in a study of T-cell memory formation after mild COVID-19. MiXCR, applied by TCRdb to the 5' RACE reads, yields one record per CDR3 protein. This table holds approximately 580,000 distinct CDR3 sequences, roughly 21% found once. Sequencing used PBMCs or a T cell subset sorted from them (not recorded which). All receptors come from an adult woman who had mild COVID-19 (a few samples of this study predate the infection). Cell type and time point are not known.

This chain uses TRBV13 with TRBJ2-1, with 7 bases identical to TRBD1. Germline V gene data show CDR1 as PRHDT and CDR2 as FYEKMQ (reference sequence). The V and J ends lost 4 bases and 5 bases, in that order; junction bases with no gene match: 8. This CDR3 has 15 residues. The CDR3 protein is CASSSTGVTNNEQFF. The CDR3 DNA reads TGTGCCAGCAGCTCCACAGGGGTCACTAACAATGAGCAGTTCTTC.

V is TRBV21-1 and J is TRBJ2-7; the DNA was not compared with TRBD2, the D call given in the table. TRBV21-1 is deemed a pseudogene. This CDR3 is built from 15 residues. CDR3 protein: CASSKGRAGGNEQYF. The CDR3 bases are TGTGCCAGCAGCAAAGGGAGAGCGGGAGGAAACGAGCAGTACTTC.

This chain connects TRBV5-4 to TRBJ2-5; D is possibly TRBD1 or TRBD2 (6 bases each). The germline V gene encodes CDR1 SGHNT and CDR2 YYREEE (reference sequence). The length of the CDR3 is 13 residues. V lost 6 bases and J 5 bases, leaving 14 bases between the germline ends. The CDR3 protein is CASTSGAMETQYF. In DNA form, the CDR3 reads TGTGCCAGCACCTCGGGGGCGATGGAGACCCAGTACTTC.

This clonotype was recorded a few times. The CDR3 nucleotides are TGCGCCAGCAGCCCTAGGGCCCTAGCGGGAGGTGGTTACAATGAGCAGTTCTTC. Its protein is CASSPRALAGGGYNEQFF. The rearrangement links TRBV4-3 to TRBJ2-1, with 11 bases lining up with TRBD2. Losses at the gene ends were 4 bases for V and 4 bases for J; bases not matched to a gene: 12. The CDR3 covers 18 residues. Germline assignment: CDR1 LGHNA and CDR2 YSLEER.

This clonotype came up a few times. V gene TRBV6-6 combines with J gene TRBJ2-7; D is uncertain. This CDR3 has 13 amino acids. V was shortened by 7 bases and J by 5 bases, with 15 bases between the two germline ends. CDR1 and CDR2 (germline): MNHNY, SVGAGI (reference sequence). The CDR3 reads CASTYAPLDEQYF. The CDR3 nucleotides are TGTGCCAGCACCTACGCCCCCCTGGACGAGCAGTACTTC.

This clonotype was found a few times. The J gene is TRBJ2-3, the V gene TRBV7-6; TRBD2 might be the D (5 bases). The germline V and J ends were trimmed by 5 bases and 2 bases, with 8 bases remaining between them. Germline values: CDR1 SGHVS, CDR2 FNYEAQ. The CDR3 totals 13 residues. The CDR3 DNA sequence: TGTGCCAGCAGCCCCCGGGACACAGATACGCAGTATTTT. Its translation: CASSPRDTDTQYF.

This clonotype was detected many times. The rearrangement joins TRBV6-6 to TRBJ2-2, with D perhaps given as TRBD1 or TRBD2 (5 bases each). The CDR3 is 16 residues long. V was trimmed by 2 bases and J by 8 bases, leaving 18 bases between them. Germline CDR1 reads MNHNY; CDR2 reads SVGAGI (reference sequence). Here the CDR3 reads CASSYPGRALLGELFF. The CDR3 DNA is TGTGCCAGCAGTTACCCGGGGCGCGCTCTGCTAGGGGAGCTGTTTTTT.

The CDR3 nucleotides are TGTGCCAGCAGCTTAGAAACCTTCGGGGAGCTGTTTTTT. Translating gives CASSLETFGELFF. The gene calls are TRBV7-9 and TRBJ2-2; D unclear. The CDR3 runs 13 residues. Germline V gene data show CDR1 as SEHNR and CDR2 as FQNEAQ (reference sequence). V was cut by 1 base and J by 7 bases, with 7 bases left in between. Using reference TRBV7-9 and TRBJ2-2 for the parts outside the CDR3, the full variable domain is DTGVSQNPRHKITKRGQNVTFRCDPISEHNRLYWYRQTLGQGPEFLTYFQNEAQLEKSRLLSDRFSAERPKGSFSTLEIQRTEQGDSAMYLCASSLETFGELFFGEGSRLTVL.

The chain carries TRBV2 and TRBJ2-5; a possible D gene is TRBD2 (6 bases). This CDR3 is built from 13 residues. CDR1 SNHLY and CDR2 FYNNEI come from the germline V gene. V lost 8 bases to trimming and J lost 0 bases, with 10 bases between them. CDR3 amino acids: CASWGGDQETQYF. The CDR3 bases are TGTGCCAGCTGGGGCGGGGACCAAGAGACCCAGTACTTC.

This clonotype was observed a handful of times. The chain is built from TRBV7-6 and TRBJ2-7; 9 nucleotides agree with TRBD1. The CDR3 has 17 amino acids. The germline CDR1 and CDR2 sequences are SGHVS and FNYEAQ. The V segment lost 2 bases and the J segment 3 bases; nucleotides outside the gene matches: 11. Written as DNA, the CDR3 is TGTGCCAGCAGCTTATCCTACCGGGACAGGGACCTCTACGAGCAGTACTTC. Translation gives CASSLSYRDRDLYEQYF.

CDR3 bases: TGCGCCAGCAGCCACGACTGGACAGCGGTTGGGCCCCAGCATTTT. This sequence encodes CASSHDWTAVGPQHF. This chain uses TRBV4-1 with TRBJ1-5, with D tentatively TRBD1 (6 bases). The CDR3 spans 15 residues. Trimming stripped 3 bases from V and 9 bases from J, with 18 bases between. The germline V gene has CDR1 MGHRA and CDR2 YSYEKL.

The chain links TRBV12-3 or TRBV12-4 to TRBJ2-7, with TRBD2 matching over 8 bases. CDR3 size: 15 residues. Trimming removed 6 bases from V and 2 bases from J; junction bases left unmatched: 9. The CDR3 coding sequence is TGTGCCAGCAGACTTAGCGGGGAGCCCACCTACGAGCAGTACTTC. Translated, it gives CASRLSGEPTYEQYF.

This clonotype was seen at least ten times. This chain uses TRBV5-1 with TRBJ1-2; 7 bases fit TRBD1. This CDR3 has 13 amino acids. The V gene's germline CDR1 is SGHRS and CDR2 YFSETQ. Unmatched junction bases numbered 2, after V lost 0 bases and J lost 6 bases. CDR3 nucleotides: TGCGCCAGCAGCTTGGGACAGGGAAATGGCTACACCTTC. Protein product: CASSLGQGNGYTF. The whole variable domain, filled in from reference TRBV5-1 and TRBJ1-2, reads KAGVTQTPRYLIKTRGQQVTLSCSPISGHRSVSWYQQTPGQGLQFLFEYFSETQRNKGNFPGRFSGRQFSNSRSEMNVSTLELGDSALYLCASSLGQGNGYTFGSGTRLTVV.

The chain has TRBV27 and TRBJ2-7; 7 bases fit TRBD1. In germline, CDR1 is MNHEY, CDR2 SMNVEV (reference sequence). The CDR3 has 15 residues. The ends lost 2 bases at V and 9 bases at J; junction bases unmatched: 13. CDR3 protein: CASSLEGQEASGQYF. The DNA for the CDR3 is TGTGCCAGCAGTTTAGAAGGACAGGAGGCTTCTGGGCAGTACTTC.

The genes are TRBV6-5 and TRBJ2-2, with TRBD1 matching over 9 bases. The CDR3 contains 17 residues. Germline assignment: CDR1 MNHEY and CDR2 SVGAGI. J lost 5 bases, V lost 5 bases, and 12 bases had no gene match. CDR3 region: CASSRRPGTGKTGELFF. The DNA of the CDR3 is TGTGCCAGCAGTAGGAGACCCGGGACAGGGAAAACCGGGGAGCTGTTTTTT.

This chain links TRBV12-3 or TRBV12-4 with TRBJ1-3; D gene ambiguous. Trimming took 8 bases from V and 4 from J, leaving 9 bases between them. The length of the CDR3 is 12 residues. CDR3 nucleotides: TGTGCCAGCCTGCCTGACGGAAACACCATATATTTT. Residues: CASLPDGNTIYF.

The CDR3 nucleotides are TGCAGCGTGTCGTCGGACAGGGGCTACGAGCAGTACTTC. Its protein product is CSVSSDRGYEQYF. V and J are TRBV29-1 and TRBJ2-7, with TRBD1 matching over 9 bases. V was pared by 6 bases and J by 3 bases, with 6 bases of the junction left unmatched. CDR1 is SQVTM, CDR2 ANQGSEA, per germline. The CDR3 has 13 amino acids.

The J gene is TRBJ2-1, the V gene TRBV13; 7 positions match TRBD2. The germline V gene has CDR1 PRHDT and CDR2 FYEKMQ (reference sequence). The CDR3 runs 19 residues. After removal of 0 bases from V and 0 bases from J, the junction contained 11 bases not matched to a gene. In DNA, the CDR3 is TGTGCCAGCAGCTTAGGCCGTGATAGCGGGCCTTACTCCTACAATGAGCAGTTCTTC. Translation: CASSLGRDSGPYSYNEQFF.

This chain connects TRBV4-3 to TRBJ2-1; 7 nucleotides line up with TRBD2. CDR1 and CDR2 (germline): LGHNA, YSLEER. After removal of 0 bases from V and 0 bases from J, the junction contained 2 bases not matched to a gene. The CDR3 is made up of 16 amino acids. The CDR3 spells CASSQEREISYNEQFF. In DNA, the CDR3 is TGCGCCAGCAGCCAAGAGCGGGAGATCTCCTACAATGAGCAGTTCTTC.

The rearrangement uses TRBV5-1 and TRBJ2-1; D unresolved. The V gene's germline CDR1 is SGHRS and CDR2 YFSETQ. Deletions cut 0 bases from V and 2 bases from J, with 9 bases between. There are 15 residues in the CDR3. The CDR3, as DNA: TGCGCCAGCAGCTTGGGTGGGTTCACCTACAATGAGCAGTTCTTC. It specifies CASSLGGFTYNEQFF. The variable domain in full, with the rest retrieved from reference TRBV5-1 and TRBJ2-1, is KAGVTQTPRYLIKTRGQQVTLSCSPISGHRSVSWYQQTPGQGLQFLFEYFSETQRNKGNFPGRFSGRQFSNSRSEMNVSTLELGDSALYLCASSLGGFTYNEQFFGPGTRLTVL.

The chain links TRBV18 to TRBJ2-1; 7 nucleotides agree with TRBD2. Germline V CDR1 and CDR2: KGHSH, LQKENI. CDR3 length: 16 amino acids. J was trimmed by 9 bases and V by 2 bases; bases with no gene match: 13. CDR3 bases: TGTGCCAGCTCACCAGGGCTAGCGGCCGCGACCGCTGAGCAGTTCTTC. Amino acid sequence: CASSPGLAAATAEQFF.

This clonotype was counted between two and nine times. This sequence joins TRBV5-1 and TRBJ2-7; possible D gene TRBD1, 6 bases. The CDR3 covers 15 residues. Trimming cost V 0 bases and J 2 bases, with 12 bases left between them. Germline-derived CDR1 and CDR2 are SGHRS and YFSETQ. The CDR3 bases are TGCGCCAGCAGCTTGGGCACAGGGCTTACCTACGAGCAGTACTTC. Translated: CASSLGTGLTYEQYF.

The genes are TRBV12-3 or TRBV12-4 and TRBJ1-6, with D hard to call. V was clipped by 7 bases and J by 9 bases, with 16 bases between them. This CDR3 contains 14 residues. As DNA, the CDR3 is TGTGCCAGCACTCGAGGAGGGCTTGGTTCACCCCTCCACTTT. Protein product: CASTRGGLGSPLHF.

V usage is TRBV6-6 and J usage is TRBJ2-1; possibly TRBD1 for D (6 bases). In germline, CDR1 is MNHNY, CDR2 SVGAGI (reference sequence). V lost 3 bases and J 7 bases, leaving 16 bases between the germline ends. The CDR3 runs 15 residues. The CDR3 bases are TGTGCCAGCAGTTATAGACAGGCCGGCTATAATGAGCAGTTCTTC. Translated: CASSYRQAGYNEQFF.

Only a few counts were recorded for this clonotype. In DNA, the CDR3 is TGCAGCGTTGCGGCTAGCGGGGAAAAAGAGACCCAGTACTTC. Residues: CSVAASGEKETQYF. V and J are TRBV29-1 and TRBJ2-5, with 9 bases lining up with TRBD2. Trimming at V came to 4 bases and at J to 3 bases, leaving 6 bases not matched to a gene. Germline V lookup: CDR1 SQVTM, CDR2 ANQGSEA. The CDR3 is made up of 14 amino acids.

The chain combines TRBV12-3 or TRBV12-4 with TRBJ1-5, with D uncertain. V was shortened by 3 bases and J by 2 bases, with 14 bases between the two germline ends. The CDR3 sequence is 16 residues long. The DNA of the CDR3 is TGTGCCAGCAGTTTCTTGCAGGCGGAAGGCAATCAGCCCCAGCATTTT. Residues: CASSFLQAEGNQPQHF.

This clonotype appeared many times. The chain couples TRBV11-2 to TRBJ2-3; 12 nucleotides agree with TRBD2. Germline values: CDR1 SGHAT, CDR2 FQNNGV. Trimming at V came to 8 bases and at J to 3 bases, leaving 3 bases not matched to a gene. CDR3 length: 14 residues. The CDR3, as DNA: TGTGCCAGCCTAGCGGGGGGGCAGACAGATACGCAGTATTTT. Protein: CASLAGGQTDTQYF.

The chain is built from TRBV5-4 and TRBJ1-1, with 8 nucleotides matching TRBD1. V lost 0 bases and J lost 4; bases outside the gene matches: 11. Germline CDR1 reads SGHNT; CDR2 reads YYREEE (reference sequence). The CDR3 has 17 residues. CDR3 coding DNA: TGTGCCAGCAGCTTGGGGTTAGGAGGACAGGGCTTCACTGAAGCTTTCTTT. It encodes CASSLGLGGQGFTEAFF.

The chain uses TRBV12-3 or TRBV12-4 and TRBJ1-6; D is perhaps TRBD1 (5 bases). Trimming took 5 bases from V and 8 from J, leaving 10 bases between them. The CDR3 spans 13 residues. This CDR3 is CASSTGTHSPLHF. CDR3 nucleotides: TGTGCCAGCAGTACCGGGACTCATTCACCCCTCCACTTT.

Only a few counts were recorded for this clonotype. In DNA form, the CDR3 reads TGCGCCAGCAGCTTGGGGCAGACAGCCACCTACGAGCAGTACTTC. Translated: CASSLGQTATYEQYF. V gene TRBV5-1 combines with J gene TRBJ2-7; D is perhaps TRBD1 (5 bases). Germline V gives CDR1 SGHRS, CDR2 YFSETQ. This CDR3 contains 15 residues. With 0 bases removed from V and 2 bases from J, the gap between germline ends came to 12 bases.